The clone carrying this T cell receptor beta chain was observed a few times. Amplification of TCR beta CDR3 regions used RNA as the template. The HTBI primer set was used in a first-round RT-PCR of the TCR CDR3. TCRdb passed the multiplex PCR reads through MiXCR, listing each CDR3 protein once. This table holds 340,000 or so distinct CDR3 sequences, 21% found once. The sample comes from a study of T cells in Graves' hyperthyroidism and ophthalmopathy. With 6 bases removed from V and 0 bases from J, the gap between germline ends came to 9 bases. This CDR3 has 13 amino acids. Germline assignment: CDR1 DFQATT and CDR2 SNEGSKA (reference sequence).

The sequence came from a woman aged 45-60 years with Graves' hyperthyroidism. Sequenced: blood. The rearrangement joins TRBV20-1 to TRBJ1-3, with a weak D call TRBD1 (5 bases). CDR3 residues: CSAPDISGNTIYF. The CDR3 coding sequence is TGCAGTGCACCGGACATCTCTGGAAACACCATATATTTT.